The 22 T cell receptor beta chains below were found in one sample sequenced in a study of spatial heterogeneity in lung cancer. TCRdb passed the 5' RACE reads through MiXCR, listing each CDR3 protein once. The table has roughly 10,000 distinct CDR3 sequences, around 6.3% seen once. Specified time point: sample taken at primary tumor resection. The sequencing used PBMCs, collected at surgery. The receptors here all came from a male donor with early-stage non-small cell lung cancer.

This clonotype was counted only a few times. The chain is built from TRBV7-6 and TRBJ1-2, with TRBD1 matching over 10 bases. The V segment lost 4 bases and the J segment 2 bases; nucleotides outside the gene matches: 7. The CDR3 extends over 16 amino acids. Germline CDR1 is SGHVS and CDR2 is FNYEAQ. The CDR3 spells CASSSDVTGGNYGYTF. In DNA, the CDR3 is TGTGCCAGCAGCTCCGATGTGACAGGGGGCAACTATGGCTACACCTTC.

By its share, this clonotype is medium-sized. The V gene is TRBV7-9, the J gene TRBJ1-2; D is ambiguous. Germline V gene lookup returns CDR1 SEHNR and CDR2 FQNEAQ (reference sequence). The CDR3 covers 12 residues. The V end was cut by 0 bases, the J end by 6 bases, with 5 bases between. CDR3 region: CASSLASHGYTF. CDR3 nucleotides: TGTGCCAGCAGCTTAGCGAGCCATGGCTACACCTTC.

This clonotype has a handful of counts. This rearrangement joins TRBV14 to TRBJ2-7; tentative D call: TRBD1 (5 bases). The length of the CDR3 is 15 residues. Trimming removed 2 bases from V and 3 bases from J, with 14 bases in between. Germline V gene sequence: CDR1 SGHDN, CDR2 FVKESK. Written as DNA, the CDR3 is TGTGCCAGCAGCCAACAGGGAAGTGCAGGCTACGAGCAGTACTTC. It translates to CASSQQGSAGYEQYF. The full variable domain, with the rest looked up from reference TRBV14 and TRBJ2-7, is EAGVTQFPSHSVIEKGQTVTLRCDPISGHDNLYWYRRVMGKEIKFLLHFVKESKQDESGMPNNRFLAERTGGTYSTLKVQPAELEDSGVYFCASSQQGSAGYEQYFGPGTRLTVT.

The sample holds many counts of this clonotype. The V and J genes are TRBV4-2 and TRBJ1-4, with TRBD1 identical over 9 bases. Germline values: CDR1 LGHNA, CDR2 YNFKEQ. The trim removed 4 bases at V and 3 bases at J, leaving 0 bases unmatched. The CDR3 covers 14 residues. CDR3 loop: CASSRTGANEKLFF. As DNA, the CDR3 is TGTGCCAGCAGCCGGACAGGGGCTAATGAAAAACTGTTTTTT.

The table lists this clonotype with many counts. This chain connects TRBV20-1 to TRBJ1-3, with D unresolved. The CDR3 extends over 16 amino acids. The V and J ends lost 2 bases and 2 bases respectively, with 16 bases between them. The V gene's germline CDR1 is DFQATT and CDR2 SNEGSKA (reference sequence). CDR3 DNA sequence: TGCAGTGCTAGACCTCCTCTGGGCTATGCTGGAAACACCATATATTTT. Protein product: CSARPPLGYAGNTIYF.

This clonotype was picked up many times. The V gene is TRBV7-2, the J gene TRBJ2-7, with 7 bases lining up with TRBD2. The germline gives CDR1 SGHTA, CDR2 FQGNSA. The V gene end was trimmed by 1 base and the J gene end by 2 bases; junction bases not matched to a gene: 8. This CDR3 has 16 amino acids. This CDR3 is CASSLEGASGAYEQYF. The CDR3 bases are TGTGCCAGCAGCTTAGAAGGGGCTAGCGGAGCCTACGAGCAGTACTTC.

The gene calls are TRBV28 and TRBJ2-2; 8 bases line up with TRBD2. Trimming cost V 8 bases and J 5 bases; bases outside gene matches: 7. The CDR3 totals 14 residues. Germline assignment: CDR1 MDHEN and CDR2 SYDVKM. The CDR3 sequence is CASLGLGSTGELFF. The CDR3 nucleotides read TGTGCCAGCCTGGGACTAGGGTCTACCGGGGAGCTGTTTTTT.

V gene TRBV7-3 combines with J gene TRBJ2-3; unclear D gene. The CDR3 has 13 amino acids. CDR1 and CDR2 from the germline V gene are SGHTA and FQGTGA. V lost 5 bases and J lost 0, with 6 bases in between. The CDR3 loop reads CASSLGSTDTQYF. The CDR3 nucleotides are TGTGCCAGCAGCCTAGGTAGCACAGATACGCAGTATTTT.

The chain combines TRBV6-5 with TRBJ2-1, with D maybe TRBD1 (6 bases). The CDR3 consists of 16 residues. Trimming removed 0 bases at V and 0 bases at J, with 9 bases between. Germline-derived CDR1 and CDR2 are MNHEY and SVGAGI. CDR3 sequence (DNA): TGTGCCAGCAGTTACTCCCCGGACAGCTCCTACAATGAGCAGTTCTTC. Protein product: CASSYSPDSSYNEQFF.

This clonotype appeared a few times. In DNA form, the CDR3 reads TGTGCCAGTAGACGAGCGGGGGGAGAGACCCAGTACTTC. It is translated as CASRRAGGETQYF. The chain combines TRBV6-5 with TRBJ2-5; 9 nucleotides align to TRBD2. Germline CDR1 reads MNHEY; CDR2 reads SVGAGI. V shed 9 bases, J shed 4 bases, and the junction held 6 bases outside the gene matches. The CDR3 is made up of 13 amino acids.

This chain links TRBV30 with TRBJ2-7; tentatively, D is TRBD1 (6 bases). Germline V gives CDR1 GTSNPN, CDR2 SVGIG (reference sequence). CDR3 length equals 15 residues. The V end lost 0 bases, the J end lost 1 base, and 13 bases lay between the germline ends. The CDR3 nucleotides are TGTGCCTGGAGTGTTGGGGGCATCAGATCCTACGAGCAGTACTTC. It specifies CAWSVGGIRSYEQYF.

This clonotype was picked up many times. The rearrangement links TRBV6-2 or TRBV6-3 to TRBJ1-6; D gene ambiguous. The V gene's germline CDR1 is MNHEY and CDR2 SVGEGT. The ends were cut back, 8 bases at V and 7 bases at J, with 6 bases in the middle. CDR3 length: 11 residues. CDR3 nucleotide sequence: TGTGCCAGCCACGGAAATTCACCCCTCCACTTT. Its translation: CASHGNSPLHF.

This clonotype was counted at least ten times. The rearrangement uses TRBV19 and TRBJ2-1, with TRBD2 matching over 8 bases. Trimming at V came to 1 base and at J to 7 bases, leaving 3 bases not matched to a gene. Germline-derived CDR1 and CDR2 are LNHDA and SQIVND (reference sequence). This CDR3 is built from 14 residues. The CDR3 sequence is CASSIGSGINEQFF. The CDR3 bases are TGTGCCAGTAGTATAGGTAGCGGGATAAATGAGCAGTTCTTC.

This clonotype showed up just a few times. This chain joins TRBV7-9 and TRBJ2-1; maybe TRBD2 (6 bases). CDR3 length: 14 amino acids. The ends were cut back, 4 bases at V and 7 bases at J, with 14 bases in the middle. The germline V gene has CDR1 SEHNR and CDR2 FQNEAQ (reference sequence). The CDR3 loop is CASSSRERKNEQFF. CDR3 in DNA: TGTGCCAGCAGCTCCCGGGAGAGGAAGAATGAGCAGTTCTTC.

The V and J genes are TRBV19 and TRBJ2-2, with a tentative D call TRBD1 (5 bases). The germline V gene has CDR1 LNHDA and CDR2 SQIVND (reference sequence). The V gene lost 6 bases and the J gene lost 2 bases, with 7 bases spanning the gap. This CDR3 is 13 amino acids long. CDR3 in DNA: TGTGCCAGTAGGGACATCAACACCGGGGAGCTGTTTTTT. It encodes CASRDINTGELFF.

This clonotype is judged medium-sized (0.01 to 0.1%). CDR3 amino acids: CAWSSGTEAFF. CDR3 DNA: TGTGCCTGGAGCTCGGGGACTGAAGCTTTCTTT. The rearrangement uses TRBV30 and TRBJ1-1; D uncertain. Germline CDR1 and CDR2: GTSNPN and SVGIG (reference sequence). This CDR3 region has 11 residues. The V end lost 3 bases, the J end lost 5 bases, and 7 bases lay between the germline ends.

This clonotype counts as medium-sized (0.01 to 0.1%). The chain uses TRBV5-5 and TRBJ2-3; D uncertain. V lost 4 bases and J 5 bases, leaving 14 bases between the germline ends. Germline lookup yields CDR1 SGHKS and CDR2 YYEKEE (reference sequence). The CDR3 has 14 residues. The CDR3 DNA reads as TGTGCCAGCAGCCCCGGCGCAGCGCAAGATACGCAGTATTTT. This sequence encodes CASSPGAAQDTQYF.

This clonotype appeared many times. V is TRBV5-1 and J is TRBJ2-2, with D possibly being TRBD1 or TRBD2 (7 bases each). Germline CDR1 reads SGHRS; CDR2 reads YFSETQ. V lost 5 bases and J 0 bases, leaving 11 bases between the germline ends. The CDR3 is 15 amino acids. The CDR3 nucleotides are TGCGCCAGCAGGAGCGGGACAGCGAACACCGGGGAGCTGTTTTTT. It specifies CASRSGTANTGELFF.

This rearrangement joins TRBV27 to TRBJ2-1; 10 bases align to TRBD2. From germline, CDR1 is MNHEY and CDR2 SMNVEV (reference sequence). The CDR3 sequence is 16 residues long. Losses at the gene ends were 5 bases for V and 7 bases for J; bases not matched to a gene: 11. The CDR3 spells CASSPRLAGVGNEQFF. CDR3 coding DNA: TGTGCCAGCAGTCCCCGGCTAGCGGGAGTGGGGAATGAGCAGTTCTTC.

This rearrangement joins TRBV6-2 or TRBV6-3 to TRBJ2-7, with no clear D. The CDR3 totals 15 residues. Per the germline V gene, CDR1 is MNHEY and CDR2 is SVGEGT. Trimming removed 0 bases at V and 2 bases at J, with 11 bases between. Written as DNA, the CDR3 is TGTGCCAGCAGTTACTCGAGTGGGCTTCCCTACGAGCAGTACTTC. Protein product: CASSYSSGLPYEQYF.

This clonotype was seen many times. CDR3 DNA: TGTGCCAGCAGCCAAGATCAGGGGGAGCTGTTTTTT. Encoded protein: CASSQDQGELFF. The gene calls are TRBV3-1 and TRBJ2-2; no clear D gene. Germline V gives CDR1 LGHDT, CDR2 YNNKEL (reference sequence). The CDR3 spans 12 residues. V gave up 0 bases and J gave up 8 bases, with 4 bases separating them.

This clonotype occurred many times. The chain is built from TRBV19 and TRBJ2-1; TRBD1 is a possible D gene (5 bases). The germline CDR1 and CDR2 sequences are LNHDA and SQIVND (reference sequence). The V gene lost 7 bases and the J gene lost 4 bases, with 11 bases spanning the gap. The CDR3 covers 13 residues. CDR3 loop: CASNQGPYNEQFF. In DNA, the CDR3 is TGTGCCAGTAATCAGGGTCCTTACAATGAGCAGTTCTTC.